A single sample is the source of the 27 T cell receptor beta chains below, sequenced in a study of CD8 T cells in Susac syndrome. When the RNA was reverse transcribed, random hexamers were used with an input of roughly 0.45 to 1 ug. Each CDR3 protein gets one entry after TCRdb re-called the immunoSEQ multiplex PCR reads with MiXCR. This repertoire shows some 200,000 distinct CDR3 sequences, approximately 95% found once; its top ten account for 0.075% to 0.1%. Source material: CD4+ T cells from PBMCs. Receptors were obtained from a human donor with Susac syndrome.

This clonotype was picked up one time. Germline is not matched at one junction end, which may reflect a read error. The V and J genes are TRBV7-7 and TRBJ2-3, with D possibly matching TRBD1 (5 bases). Germline-derived CDR1 and CDR2 are SSHAT and FNYEAQ (reference sequence). The CDR3 runs to 15 residues. CDR3 sequence reads: CASSPGHRSTDTQYF. The CDR3, as DNA: TGTGCTAGCAGCCCCGGACACCGAAGCACAGATACGCAGTATTTT.

The J gene is TRBJ2-3, the V gene TRBV7-2; TRBD2 agrees at 10 bases. Germline V lookup: CDR1 SGHTA, CDR2 FQGNSA. This CDR3 comprises 18 residues. V shed 4 bases and J 5 bases; nucleotides not matched to a gene: 15. The DNA for the CDR3 is TGTGCCAGCAGCTCCTCGGCCCGCAGCGGGGGGGTCATAGATACGCAGTATTTT. This encodes CASSSSARSGGVIDTQYF.

The CDR3 loop is CASHRTNNNEQFF. CDR3 in DNA: TGTGCCAGCCACAGAACCAATAACAATGAGCAGTTCTTC. The rearrangement joins TRBV28 to TRBJ2-1, with D unresolved. Trimming shortened V by 8 bases and J by 5 bases, and 13 bases separated the two germline ends. The CDR3 is made up of 13 amino acids. Germline CDR1 is MDHEN and CDR2 is SYDVKM.

V usage is TRBV30 and J usage is TRBJ2-4, with D possibly matching TRBD2 (5 bases). The CDR3 has 12 residues. Germline-derived CDR1 and CDR2 are GTSNPN and SVGIG (reference sequence). The germline V and J ends were trimmed by 4 bases and 7 bases, with 11 bases remaining between them. The CDR3 nucleotides are TGTGCCTGGATAACGGGATATAACATTCAGTACTTC. Translated, it gives CAWITGYNIQYF.

This chain joins TRBV7-2 and TRBJ1-5; D is uncertain. Deletions cut 3 bases from V and 0 bases from J, with 6 bases between. The CDR3 consists of 14 residues. Germline V lookup: CDR1 SGHTA, CDR2 FQGNSA. The CDR3 DNA reads TGTGCCAGCAGCTTCCGGAATAGCAATCAGCCCCAGCATTTT. Its translation is CASSFRNSNQPQHF. The full variable domain, rest sourced from reference TRBV7-2 and TRBJ1-5, is GAGVSQSPSNKVTEKGKDVELRCDPISGHTALYWYRQSLGQGLEFLIYFQGNSAPDKSGLPSDRFSAERTGGSVSTLTIQRTQQEDSAVYLCASSFRNSNQPQHFGDGTRLSIL.

The V call is TRBV20-1, the J call TRBJ1-6; D is perhaps TRBD1 (5 bases). In germline, CDR1 is DFQATT, CDR2 SNEGSKA (reference sequence). The CDR3 covers 12 residues. V was shortened by 6 bases and J by 9 bases, with 12 bases between the two germline ends. Here the CDR3 DNA reads TGCAGTGCCCTTTCGGGGACTTCACCCCTCCACTTT. Translation: CSALSGTSPLHF.

Written as DNA, the CDR3 is TGCGCCAGCAGCCTAGGGACTAGCGGGGGGAGCTCCTACGAGCAGTACTTC. This gives the protein CASSLGTSGGSSYEQYF. The chain has TRBV5-1 and TRBJ2-7; 15 bases are shared with TRBD2. V gave up 4 bases and J gave up 0 bases; unmatched junction bases: 5. Germline assignment: CDR1 SGHRS and CDR2 YFSETQ. The CDR3 is 17 amino acids.

This rearrangement joins TRBV18 to TRBJ2-6; D ambiguous. CDR1 is KGHSH and CDR2 is LQKENI in the germline V gene. Deletions cut 2 bases from V and 0 bases from J, with 11 bases between. The CDR3 is 17 amino acids. In nucleotides, the CDR3 is TGTGCCAGCTCACCAGGCTTCACTCCCTCTGGGGCCAACGTCCTGACTTTC. This sequence encodes CASSPGFTPSGANVLTF.

The J gene is TRBJ1-5, the V gene TRBV7-9, with no clear D. The CDR3 is made up of 14 amino acids. Trimming cost V 5 bases and J 5 bases, with 13 bases left between them. Germline V gene data show CDR1 as SEHNR and CDR2 as FQNEAQ (reference sequence). The CDR3 protein is CASSQLGGHQPQHF. The CDR3 DNA sequence: TGTGCCAGCAGCCAACTGGGAGGGCATCAGCCCCAGCATTTT. The full variable domain, rest sourced from reference TRBV7-9 and TRBJ1-5, is DTGVSQNPRHKITKRGQNVTFRCDPISEHNRLYWYRQTLGQGPEFLTYFQNEAQLEKSRLLSDRFSAERPKGSFSTLEIQRTEQGDSAMYLCASSQLGGHQPQHFGDGTRLSIL.

The chain recombines TRBV7-2 with TRBJ2-7; a weak D match, TRBD2 (5 bases). This CDR3 is 15 amino acids long. Germline-derived CDR1 and CDR2 are SGHTA and FQGNSA. Trimming shortened V by 1 base and J by 6 bases, and 16 bases separated the two germline ends. CDR3 protein: CASSLEAGWSGEQYF. The CDR3 nucleotides are TGTGCCAGCAGCTTAGAGGCGGGTTGGTCTGGCGAGCAGTACTTC.

This chain links TRBV20-1 with TRBJ1-6; weak D call: TRBD1 (5 bases). The CDR3 length is 16 residues. Germline CDR1 and CDR2: DFQATT and SNEGSKA (reference sequence). With 0 bases removed from V and 2 bases from J, the gap between germline ends came to 11 bases. In DNA, the CDR3 is TGCAGTGCTAGAGATCTGCAGGGTGCCTATAATTCACCCCTCCACTTT. This encodes CSARDLQGAYNSPLHF.

The V gene is TRBV29-1, the J gene TRBJ2-5; TRBD1 might be the D (6 bases). The CDR3 has 13 amino acids. The V end was cut by 3 bases, the J end by 0 bases, with 8 bases between. Per the germline V gene, CDR1 is SQVTM and CDR2 is ANQGSEA. The DNA for the CDR3 is TGCAGCGTTGATGGGACAAACCAAGAGACCCAGTACTTC. Protein: CSVDGTNQETQYF.

J is TRBJ2-3 and V is TRBV6-5, with D hard to call. Trimming took off 2 bases at V and 1 base at J, with 16 bases between the two ends. This CDR3 contains 17 residues. Looked up from germline, CDR1 is MNHEY and CDR2 is SVGAGI. For the CDR3, the DNA is TGTGCCAGCAGTTACGCCGCTCCGGGCTTGGGCACAGATACGCAGTATTTT. It is translated as CASSYAAPGLGTDTQYF.

This chain uses TRBV9 with TRBJ2-2, with a possible D match to TRBD1 (6 bases). The CDR3 length is 13 residues. V was clipped by 0 bases and J by 7 bases, with 7 bases between them. Looked up from germline, CDR1 is SGDLS and CDR2 is YYNGEE. As DNA, the CDR3 is TGTGCCAGCAGCGTAGTAGGGGGCGGGGAGCTGTTTTTT. The encoded protein is CASSVVGGGELFF.

The CDR3 DNA reads TGTGCCAGCAGTTTGGTTGGTAGCAGGGGTCCTAATCAGCCCCAGCATTTT. Translating it yields CASSLVGSRGPNQPQHF. The chain employs TRBV28 and TRBJ1-5, with D perhaps TRBD1 (6 bases). CDR1 MDHEN and CDR2 SYDVKM come from the germline V gene. The CDR3 spans 17 residues. With 3 bases removed from V and 4 bases from J, the gap between germline ends came to 19 bases. The entire variable domain, with the rest obtained from reference TRBV28 and TRBJ1-5, is as follows: DVKVTQSSRYLVKRTGEKVFLECVQDMDHENMFWYRQDPGLGLRLIYFSYDVKMKEKGDIPEGYSVSREKKERFSLILESASTNQTSMYLCASSLVGSRGPNQPQHFGDGTRLSIL.

The J gene is TRBJ2-7, the V gene TRBV29-1; a weak D match, TRBD1 (6 bases). There are 13 residues in the CDR3. Germline CDR1 reads SQVTM; CDR2 reads ANQGSEA. Deletions cut 4 bases from V and 3 bases from J, with 13 bases between. The CDR3 region is CSVGQGSYYEQYF. The DNA of the CDR3 is TGCAGCGTTGGGCAGGGGTCGTACTACGAGCAGTACTTC.

V gene TRBV3-1 combines with J gene TRBJ1-5; 10 bases fit TRBD1. CDR3 size: 16 residues. V lost 0 bases to trimming and J lost 4 bases; unmatched junction nucleotides: 3. The germline V gene has CDR1 LGHDT and CDR2 YNNKEL (reference sequence). The CDR3 spells CASSQDRQGANQPQHF. CDR3 coding DNA: TGTGCCAGCAGCCAAGATCGACAGGGGGCTAATCAGCCCCAGCATTTT.

The chain is built from TRBV5-5 and TRBJ2-1; D gene unclear. V lost 0 bases, J lost 9 bases, and 10 bases lay in between. Per the germline V gene, CDR1 is SGHKS and CDR2 is YYEKEE (reference sequence). The CDR3 runs 13 residues. Here the CDR3 reads CASSLVISGEQFF. CDR3 coding DNA: TGTGCCAGCAGCTTGGTAATCTCGGGTGAGCAGTTCTTC.

The rearrangement links TRBV7-8 to TRBJ1-5, with D perhaps TRBD1 (6 bases). V dropped 2 bases and J dropped 1 base, with 12 bases sitting between them. CDR3 length: 16 residues. CDR1 and CDR2 (germline): SGHVS, FQNEAQ. CDR3 coding DNA: TGTGCCAGCAGCTTAACCCAGGGGCTCAGCAATCAGCCCCAGCATTTT. Protein: CASSLTQGLSNQPQHF.

J is TRBJ2-1 and V is TRBV29-1; the match to TRBD2 covers 8 bases. The germline V gene has CDR1 SQVTM and CDR2 ANQGSEA. V trimming: 3 bases; J trimming: 6 bases; junction bases outside the gene matches: 4. The CDR3 is 13 amino acids. CDR3 region: CSVEGLGSNEQFF. The CDR3 DNA is TGCAGCGTTGAGGGACTAGGGAGCAATGAGCAGTTCTTC.

The chain couples TRBV20-1 to TRBJ2-7, with TRBD2 matching over 14 bases. The CDR3 extends over 16 amino acids. The V and J ends lost 1 base and 2 bases, in that order; junction bases with no gene match: 4. Germline CDR1 reads DFQATT; CDR2 reads SNEGSKA (reference sequence). The DNA of the CDR3 is TGCAGTGCTAGAGCCCCGGGACTAGCGGGGGCCTACGAGCAGTACTTC. As protein: CSARAPGLAGAYEQYF.

The chain couples TRBV14 to TRBJ1-2, with D unclear. Germline CDR1 reads SGHDN; CDR2 reads FVKESK. The CDR3 totals 13 residues. Between the trimmed V and J ends, which lost 0 bases and 6 bases, there was a span of 8 bases. DNA of the CDR3: TGTGCCAGCAGCCAAGATTGGGTGGATGGCTACACCTTC. Its protein is CASSQDWVDGYTF.

J is TRBJ2-3 and V is TRBV3-1, with no clear D. Germline-derived CDR1 and CDR2 are LGHDT and YNNKEL (reference sequence). The CDR3 loop spans 14 amino acids. V was shortened by 1 base and J by 3 bases, with 8 bases between the two germline ends. CDR3 region: CASSQGGVTDTQYF. CDR3 coding DNA: TGTGCCAGCAGCCAAGGAGGAGTGACAGATACGCAGTATTTT.

This chain links TRBV12-3 or TRBV12-4 with TRBJ1-5; no reliable D call. Deletions cut 3 bases from V and 3 bases from J, with 12 bases between. The CDR3 runs 15 residues. The CDR3 region is CASSFQRAFNQPQHF. The CDR3 DNA follows: TGTGCCAGCAGTTTTCAAAGGGCTTTCAATCAGCCCCAGCATTTT.

CDR3: CASSGQAGYGYTF. Written as DNA, the CDR3 is TGTGCCAGCAGCGGACAGGCGGGCTATGGCTACACCTTC. The rearrangement uses TRBV7-9 and TRBJ1-2; TRBD1 aligns across 7 bases. Germline CDR1 SEHNR, CDR2 FQNEAQ (reference sequence). The CDR3 runs to 13 residues. Germline trimming cut 5 bases from V and 4 bases from J; bases unmatched to any gene: 4.

The V and J genes are TRBV20-1 and TRBJ2-3; 7 bases align to TRBD2. Germline CDR1 reads DFQATT; CDR2 reads SNEGSKA (reference sequence). The CDR3 extends over 14 amino acids. Trimming removed 5 bases from V and 7 bases from J; junction bases left unmatched: 12. The CDR3 protein is CSADPASGTYTQYF. The CDR3 bases are TGCAGTGCTGACCCGGCTAGCGGCACTTATACGCAGTATTTT.

The chain employs TRBV4-1 and TRBJ2-5; no clear D. Germline lookup yields CDR1 MGHRA and CDR2 YSYEKL. Trimming shortened V by 0 bases and J by 2 bases, and 10 bases separated the two germline ends. The CDR3 is made up of 15 amino acids. The CDR3: CASSQEGTEQETQYF. The DNA for the CDR3 is TGCGCCAGCAGCCAAGAGGGCACGGAACAAGAGACCCAGTACTTC.